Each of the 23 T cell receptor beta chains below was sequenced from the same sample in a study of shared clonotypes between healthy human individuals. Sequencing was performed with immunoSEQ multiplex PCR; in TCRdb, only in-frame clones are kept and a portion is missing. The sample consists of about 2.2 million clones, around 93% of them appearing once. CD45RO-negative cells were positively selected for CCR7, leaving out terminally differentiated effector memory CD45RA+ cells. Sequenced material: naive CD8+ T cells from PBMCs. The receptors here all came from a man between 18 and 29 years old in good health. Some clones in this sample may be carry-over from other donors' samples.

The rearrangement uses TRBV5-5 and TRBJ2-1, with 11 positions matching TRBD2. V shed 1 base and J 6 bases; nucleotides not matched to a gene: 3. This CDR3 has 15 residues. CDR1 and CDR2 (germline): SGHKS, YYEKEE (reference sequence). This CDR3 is CASSLSSGGLNEQFF. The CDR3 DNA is TGTGCCAGCAGCTTGTCTAGCGGGGGGCTCAATGAGCAGTTCTTC.

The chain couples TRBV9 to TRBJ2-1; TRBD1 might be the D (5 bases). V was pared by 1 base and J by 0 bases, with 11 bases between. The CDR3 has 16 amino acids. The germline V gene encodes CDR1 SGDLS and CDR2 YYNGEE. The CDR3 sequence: CASSVLQVSSYNEQFF. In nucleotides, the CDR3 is TGTGCCAGCAGCGTACTACAGGTGAGCTCCTACAATGAGCAGTTCTTC.

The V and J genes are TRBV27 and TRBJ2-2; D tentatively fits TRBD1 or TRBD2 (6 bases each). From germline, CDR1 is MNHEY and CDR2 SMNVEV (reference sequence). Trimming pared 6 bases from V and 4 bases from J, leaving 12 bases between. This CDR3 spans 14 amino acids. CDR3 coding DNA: TGTGCCAGCAGAACCGGGGGCCGCACCGGGGAGCTGTTTTTT. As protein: CASRTGGRTGELFF.

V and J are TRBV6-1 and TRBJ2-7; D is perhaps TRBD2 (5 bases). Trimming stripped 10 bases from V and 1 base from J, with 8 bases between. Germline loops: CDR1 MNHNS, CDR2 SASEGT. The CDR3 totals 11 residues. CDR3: CATRLSYEQYF. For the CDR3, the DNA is TGTGCCACCCGACTATCCTACGAGCAGTACTTC.

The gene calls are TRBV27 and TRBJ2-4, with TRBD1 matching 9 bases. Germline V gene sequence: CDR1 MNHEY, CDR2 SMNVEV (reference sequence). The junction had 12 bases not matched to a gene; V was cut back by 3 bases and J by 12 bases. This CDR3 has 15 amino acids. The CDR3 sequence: CASSLTRTGVLGQYF. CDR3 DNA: TGTGCCAGCAGTTTGACGAGGACAGGGGTTTTAGGTCAGTACTTC.

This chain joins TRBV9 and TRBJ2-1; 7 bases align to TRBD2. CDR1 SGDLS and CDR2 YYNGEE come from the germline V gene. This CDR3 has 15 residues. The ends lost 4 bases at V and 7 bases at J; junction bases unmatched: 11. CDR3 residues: CASSSGSRAGNEQFF. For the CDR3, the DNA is TGTGCCAGCAGCTCTGGTTCGAGAGCGGGGAATGAGCAGTTCTTC.

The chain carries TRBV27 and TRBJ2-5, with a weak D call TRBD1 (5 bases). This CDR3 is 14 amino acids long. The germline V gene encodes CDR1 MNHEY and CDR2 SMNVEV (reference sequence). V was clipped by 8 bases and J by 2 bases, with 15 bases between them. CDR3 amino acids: CASGVRVDQETQYF. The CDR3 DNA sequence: TGTGCCAGCGGCGTCAGGGTAGATCAAGAGACCCAGTACTTC.

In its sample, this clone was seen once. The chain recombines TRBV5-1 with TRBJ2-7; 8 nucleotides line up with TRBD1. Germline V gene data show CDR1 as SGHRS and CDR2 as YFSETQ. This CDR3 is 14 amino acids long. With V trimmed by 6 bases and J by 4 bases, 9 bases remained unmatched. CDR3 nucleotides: TGCGCCAGCACCCCGGGACAGGACCGTTACGAGCAGTACTTC. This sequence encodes CASTPGQDRYEQYF.

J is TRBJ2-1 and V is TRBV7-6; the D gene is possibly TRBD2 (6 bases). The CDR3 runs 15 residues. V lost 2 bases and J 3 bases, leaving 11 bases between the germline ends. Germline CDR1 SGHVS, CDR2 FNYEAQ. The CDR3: CASSLSSGLYNEQFF. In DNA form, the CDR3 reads TGTGCCAGCAGCTTAAGTAGCGGCCTCTACAATGAGCAGTTCTTC.

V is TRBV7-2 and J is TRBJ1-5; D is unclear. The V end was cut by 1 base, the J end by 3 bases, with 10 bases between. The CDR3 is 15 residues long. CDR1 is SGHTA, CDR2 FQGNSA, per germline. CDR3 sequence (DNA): TGTGCCAGCAGCTTAGAGGGAGGGCCCAATCAGCCCCAGCATTTT. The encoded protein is CASSLEGGPNQPQHF.

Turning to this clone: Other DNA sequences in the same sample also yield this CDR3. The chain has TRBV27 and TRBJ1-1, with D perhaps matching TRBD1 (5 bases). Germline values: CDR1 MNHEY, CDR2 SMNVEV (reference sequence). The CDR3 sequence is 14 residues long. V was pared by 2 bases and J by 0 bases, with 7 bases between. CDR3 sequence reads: CASSLQGLNTEAFF. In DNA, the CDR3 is TGTGCCAGCAGTTTACAGGGCCTGAACACTGAAGCTTTCTTT.

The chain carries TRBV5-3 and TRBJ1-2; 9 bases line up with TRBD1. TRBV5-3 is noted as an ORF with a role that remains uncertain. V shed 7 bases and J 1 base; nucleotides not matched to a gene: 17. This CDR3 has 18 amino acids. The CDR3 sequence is CARPTTRDRDQINYGYTF. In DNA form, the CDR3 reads TGTGCCAGACCAACTACCCGGGACAGGGACCAGATTAACTATGGCTACACCTTC.

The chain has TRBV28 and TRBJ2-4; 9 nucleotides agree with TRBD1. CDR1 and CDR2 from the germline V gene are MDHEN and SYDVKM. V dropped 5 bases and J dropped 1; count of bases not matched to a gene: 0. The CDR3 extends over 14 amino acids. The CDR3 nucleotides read TGTGCCAGCAGTGACAGGGGGGCCAAAAACATTCAGTACTTC. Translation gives CASSDRGAKNIQYF. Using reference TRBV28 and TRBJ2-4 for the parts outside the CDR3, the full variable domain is DVKVTQSSRYLVKRTGEKVFLECVQDMDHENMFWYRQDPGLGLRLIYFSYDVKMKEKGDIPEGYSVSREKKERFSLILESASTNQTSMYLCASSDRGAKNIQYFGAGTRLSVL.

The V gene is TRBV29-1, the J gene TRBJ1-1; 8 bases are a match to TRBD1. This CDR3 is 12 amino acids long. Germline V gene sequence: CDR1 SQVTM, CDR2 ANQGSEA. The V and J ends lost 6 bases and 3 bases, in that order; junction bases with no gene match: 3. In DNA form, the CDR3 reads TGCAGCGTCTTGACAGGGGACACTGAAGCTTTCTTT. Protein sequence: CSVLTGDTEAFF. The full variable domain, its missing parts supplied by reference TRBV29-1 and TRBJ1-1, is SAVISQKPSRDICQRGTSLTIQCQVDSQVTMMFWYRQQPGQSLTLIATANQGSEATYESGFVIDKFPISRPNLTFSTLTVSNMSPEDSSIYLCSVLTGDTEAFFGQGTRLTVV.

CDR3 protein: CASSQDREGQQETQYF. In DNA, the CDR3 is TGCGCCAGCAGCCAAGATAGGGAGGGCCAACAAGAGACCCAGTACTTC. The chain uses TRBV4-3 and TRBJ2-5; 7 bases map to TRBD2. The CDR3 totals 16 residues. Trimming cost V 0 bases and J 2 bases; bases outside gene matches: 6. From germline, CDR1 is LGHNA and CDR2 YSLEER.

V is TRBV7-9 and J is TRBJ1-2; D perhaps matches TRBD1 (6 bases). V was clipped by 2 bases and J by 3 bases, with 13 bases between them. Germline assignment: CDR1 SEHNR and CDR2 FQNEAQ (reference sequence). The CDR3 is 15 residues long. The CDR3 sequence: CASSLLEDSYYGYTF. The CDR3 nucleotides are TGTGCCAGCAGCTTATTAGAGGACAGCTACTATGGCTACACCTTC.

CDR3 region: CASSPGTRGNYGYTF. CDR3 nucleotides: TGTGCCAGCAGCCCTGGGACTCGTGGAAACTATGGCTACACCTTC. The V gene is TRBV9, the J gene TRBJ1-2, with D possibly TRBD1 on 5 matching bases. This CDR3 has 15 amino acids. The V gene lost 4 bases and the J gene lost 2 bases, with 15 bases spanning the gap. Germline CDR1 SGDLS, CDR2 YYNGEE.

The CDR3 is CSVDRGEVDTQYF. CDR3 in DNA: TGCAGCGTTGATCGGGGTGAGGTAGATACGCAGTATTTT. The V call is TRBV29-1, the J call TRBJ2-3, with D possibly matching TRBD2 (5 bases). V dropped 3 bases and J dropped 5 bases, with 12 bases sitting between them. In germline, CDR1 is SQVTM, CDR2 ANQGSEA. There are 13 residues in the CDR3.

CDR3 DNA: TGTGCCAGCAGCTACGGGACTAGCGGAATTACATCCTACAATGAGCAGTTCTTC. Protein sequence: CASSYGTSGITSYNEQFF. V usage is TRBV28 and J usage is TRBJ2-1; TRBD2 matches at 11 bases. Germline CDR1 is MDHEN and CDR2 is SYDVKM. Germline trimming cut 6 bases from V and 1 base from J; bases unmatched to any gene: 11. This CDR3 is 18 amino acids long.

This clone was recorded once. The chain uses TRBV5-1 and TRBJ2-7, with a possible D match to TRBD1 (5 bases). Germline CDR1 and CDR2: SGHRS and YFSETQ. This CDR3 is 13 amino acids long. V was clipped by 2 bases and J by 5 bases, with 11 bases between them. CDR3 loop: CASSLWGVHEQYF. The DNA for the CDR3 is TGCGCCAGCAGCTTATGGGGCGTTCACGAGCAGTACTTC. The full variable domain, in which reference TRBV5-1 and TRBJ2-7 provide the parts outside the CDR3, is KAGVTQTPRYLIKTRGQQVTLSCSPISGHRSVSWYQQTPGQGLQFLFEYFSETQRNKGNFPGRFSGRQFSNSRSEMNVSTLELGDSALYLCASSLWGVHEQYFGPGTRLTVT.

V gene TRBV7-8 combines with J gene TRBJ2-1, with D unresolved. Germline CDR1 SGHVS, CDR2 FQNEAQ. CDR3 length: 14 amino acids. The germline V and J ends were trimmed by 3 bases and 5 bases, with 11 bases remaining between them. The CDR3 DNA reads TGTGCCAGCAGCTTGTCCCCCGGCCACAATGAGCAGTTCTTC. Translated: CASSLSPGHNEQFF.

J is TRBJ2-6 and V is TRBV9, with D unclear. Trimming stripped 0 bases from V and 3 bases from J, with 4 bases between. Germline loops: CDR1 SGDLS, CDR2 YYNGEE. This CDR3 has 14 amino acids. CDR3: CASSVGVGANVLTF. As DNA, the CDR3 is TGTGCCAGCAGCGTAGGTGTTGGGGCCAACGTCCTGACTTTC.

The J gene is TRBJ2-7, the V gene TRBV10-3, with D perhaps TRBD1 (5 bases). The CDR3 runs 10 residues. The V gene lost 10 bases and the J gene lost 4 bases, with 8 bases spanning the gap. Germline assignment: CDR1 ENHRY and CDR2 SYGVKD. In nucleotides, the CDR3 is TGTGCCACACAGGATTACGAGCAGTACTTC. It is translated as CATQDYEQYF.